Listed here are 13 T cell receptor beta chains from one sample, sequenced in a study of cytomegalovirus exposure and HLA in healthy donors. This PCR relied on a set of 60 Vbeta primers and 13 Jbeta primers. Profiled with immunoSEQ multiplex PCR; TCRdb holds only in-frame clones, not every one. The sample is made up of 150,000 to 250,000 clones, and the top ten hold less than 0.85% of it. The sequenced material came from PBMCs. The receptor set was obtained from a boy aged 5-17 years in good health and CMV-seronegative.

The chain employs TRBV19 and TRBJ1-5; D unresolved. V dropped 5 bases and J dropped 9 bases, with 14 bases sitting between them. There are 13 residues in the CDR3. Germline lookup yields CDR1 LNHDA and CDR2 SQIVND (reference sequence). The CDR3 DNA follows: TGTGCCAGTAGTGAGGGAGGGTTAAGGCCCCAGCATTTT. Translation gives CASSEGGLRPQHF. The variable domain in full, completed from reference TRBV19 and TRBJ1-5, reads DGGITQSPKYLFRKEGQNVTLSCEQNLNHDAMYWYRQDPGQGLRLIYYSQIVNDFQKGDIAEGYSVSREKKESFPLTVTSAQKNPTAFYLCASSEGGLRPQHFGDGTRLSIL.

The J gene is TRBJ2-1, the V gene TRBV7-2; 13 positions match TRBD2. In germline, CDR1 is SGHTA, CDR2 FQGNSA. The length of the CDR3 is 16 residues. Germline trimming cut 5 bases from V and 6 bases from J; bases unmatched to any gene: 7. The CDR3 spells CASSPYGTSGVNEQFF. The CDR3 DNA reads TGTGCCAGCAGCCCATATGGGACTAGCGGGGTCAATGAGCAGTTCTTC.

CDR3 DNA sequence: TGCGCCAGCAGCCAAGATTTTCCTGGGACACTGGGAAACACCATATATTTT. Translating gives CASSQDFPGTLGNTIYF. The rearrangement uses TRBV4-1 and TRBJ1-3; perhaps TRBD1 as D (6 bases). The CDR3 spans 17 residues. Germline CDR1 and CDR2: MGHRA and YSYEKL. Deletions cut 0 bases from V and 4 bases from J, with 16 bases between.

The CDR3 here is CASRGPGTGPYEQYF. CDR3 bases: TGTGCCAGCAGGGGACCCGGGACAGGTCCATACGAGCAGTACTTC. V usage is TRBV6-6 and J usage is TRBJ2-5; 8 nucleotides align to TRBD1. The closer fit of TRBJ2-7 to the DNA end suggests the J call may be wrong. The CDR3 contains 15 residues. CDR1 is MNHNY, CDR2 SVGAGI, per germline (reference sequence).

The chain uses TRBV4-3 and TRBJ1-2, with D unresolved. The CDR3 covers 15 residues. Germline CDR1 and CDR2: LGHNA and YSLEER. Trimming left V 1 base short and J 4 bases short, with 13 bases between. The CDR3 sequence is CASSQVETTAYGYTF. The CDR3 DNA follows: TGCGCCAGCAGCCAAGTGGAGACGACGGCCTATGGCTACACCTTC.

The chain couples TRBV10-1 to TRBJ2-2; no clear D gene. This CDR3 spans 13 amino acids. Deletions cut 11 bases from V and 4 bases from J, with 14 bases between. Germline CDR1 WNHNN, CDR2 SYGVQD (reference sequence). The CDR3 loop reads CARKKSGTGELFF. In DNA form, the CDR3 reads TGCGCCCGAAAAAAGTCGGGCACCGGGGAGCTGTTTTTT.

The V call is TRBV6-6, the J call TRBJ1-3; D unresolved. V was clipped by 0 bases and J by 8 bases, with 8 bases between them. CDR3 length: 13 amino acids. Per the germline V gene, CDR1 is MNHNY and CDR2 is SVGAGI (reference sequence). CDR3 sequence (DNA): TGTGCCAGCAGTTACTCCCCCGTAGACACCATATATTTT. The encoded protein is CASSYSPVDTIYF.

This chain joins TRBV5-4 and TRBJ2-7; D might be TRBD2 (6 bases). The CDR3 extends over 15 amino acids. Germline CDR1 reads SGHNT; CDR2 reads YYREEE (reference sequence). Trimming removed 4 bases at V and 4 bases at J, with 18 bases between. For the CDR3, the DNA is TGTGCCAGCAGCAGGAGGGACCATTCGGAATACGAGCAGTACTTC. This sequence encodes CASSRRDHSEYEQYF.

The chain links TRBV10-2 to TRBJ2-2, with D uncertain. Germline CDR1 and CDR2: WSHSY and SAAADI. This CDR3 spans 14 amino acids. Trimming took off 11 bases at V and 0 bases at J, with 13 bases between the two ends. The CDR3 loop is CAAEEASNTGELFF. The CDR3 DNA sequence: TGCGCCGCCGAGGAAGCTTCGAACACCGGGGAGCTGTTTTTT.

V is TRBV14 and J is TRBJ2-3, with D possibly TRBD2 on 5 matching bases. The CDR3 has 19 amino acids. The V end was cut by 0 bases, the J end by 2 bases, with 21 bases between. Germline CDR1 reads SGHDN; CDR2 reads FVKESK. CDR3 in amino acids: CASSQERFEGFFPTDTQYF. The CDR3, as DNA: TGTGCCAGCAGCCAAGAAAGGTTCGAGGGATTTTTCCCCACAGATACGCAGTATTTT.

This sequence joins TRBV28 and TRBJ1-2; D possibly corresponds to TRBD1 (6 bases). V lost 3 bases and J lost 4, with 21 bases in between. Germline V CDR1 and CDR2: MDHEN, SYDVKM. The CDR3 has 17 amino acids. The DNA for the CDR3 is TGTGCCAGCAGTTTCCGATCCTATTATGGACAGCCCTATGGCTACACCTTC. Residues: CASSFRSYYGQPYGYTF.

The gene calls are TRBV6-5 and TRBJ2-7; 9 bases are a match to TRBD1. The ends lost 6 bases at V and 3 bases at J; junction bases unmatched: 9. The germline V gene has CDR1 MNHEY and CDR2 SVGAGI. This CDR3 is built from 15 residues. CDR3 in amino acids: CASRSVGTGNYEQYF. The CDR3, as DNA: TGTGCCAGCAGATCCGTTGGGACAGGGAACTACGAGCAGTACTTC.

This chain links TRBV19 with TRBJ1-6; TRBD1 matches at 7 bases. V was clipped by 2 bases and J by 10 bases; unmatched bases: 11. Germline V gene data show CDR1 as LNHDA and CDR2 as SQIVND (reference sequence). The length of the CDR3 is 16 residues. CDR3 sequence reads: CASSIPGTVGSSPLHF. The CDR3 DNA reads as TGTGCCAGTAGTATACCCGGGACAGTAGGGTCATCACCCCTCCACTTT. Combining the CDR3 with reference TRBV19 and TRBJ1-6 gives the whole variable domain DGGITQSPKYLFRKEGQNVTLSCEQNLNHDAMYWYRQDPGQGLRLIYYSQIVNDFQKGDIAEGYSVSREKKESFPLTVTSAQKNPTAFYLCASSIPGTVGSSPLHFGNGTRLTVT.